This entry concerns a single T cell receptor (beta chain). A junction end diverges from the germline sequence, so it may reflect a read error. This CDR3 has 16 amino acids. The germline CDR1 and CDR2 sequences are MNHNS and SASEGT. CD8+ and CD4+ T cells from blood underwent TCR beta sequencing, which was carried out in a high-throughput format. cDNA came from 0.5 to 1 ug RNA primed by random hexamers. The amplification used immunoSEQ multiplex PCR on TCR beta CDR3; it spanned 54 Vbeta and 13 Jbeta. TCRdb itself ran the immunoSEQ multiplex PCR reads through MiXCR, one entry per CDR3 protein. The repertoire holds 400,000 to 550,000 distinct CDR3 sequences, with around 85% as singletons. This sample is part of a study of CD8 T cells in Susac syndrome.

The sample taken for sequencing was CD8+ T cells from PBMCs. The chain combines TRBV6-1 with TRBJ1-1, with D uncertain. This TCR came from a human donor with multiple sclerosis. This CDR3 is CASSEVTLPQNTEAFF. The CDR3 coding sequence is TGTGCCAGCAGCGAAGTTACCCTCCCCCAGAACACTGAAGCTTTCTTT.